A single sample gave rise to the 30 T cell receptor beta chains below, sequenced in a study of CXCR3-negative and CXCR3-positive naive CD8 T cells. Study-level results: TRB CDR3 hydrophobicity was greater in CXCR3-positive naive cells than in CXCR3-negative naive cells.

TRB cDNA libraries were made by UMI-labeled 5' RACE. TCRdb reprocessed the 5' RACE reads and stores each CDR3 protein as one record, lacking DNA. This sample's table has under 150,000 distinct CDR3 sequences. Their antigens are not known. Material: naive CXCR3+ CD8+ T cells from blood. Subset defined: CD45RO-CCR7+CD27+CD95- naive CD8+ T cells expressing CXCR3 (TNR3+). Receptors were obtained from a human donor in good health. Some clones in this sample may be carry-over from other donors' samples.

J is TRBJ2-2 and V is TRBV28; TCRdb names TRBD2, which stays unverified in the absence of DNA. In germline, CDR1 is MDHEN, CDR2 SYDVKM. CDR3 length equals 17 residues. CDR3 protein: CASSFPIMGGNTGELFF.

This rearrangement joins TRBV29-1 to TRBJ2-7; the TRBD1 assignment by TCRdb is unverifiable without DNA. This CDR3 is built from 13 residues. Per the germline V gene, CDR1 is SQVTM and CDR2 is ANQGSEA. CDR3 in amino acids: CSVVQADSYEQYF.

This rearrangement joins TRBV7-9 to TRBJ2-7; TCRdb's D call, TRBD1, is unchecked because there is no DNA. The CDR3 has 15 residues. In germline, CDR1 is SEHNR, CDR2 FQNEAQ (reference sequence). The CDR3 loop reads CASSPPGADLYEQYF.

This sequence joins TRBV4-1 and TRBJ1-1. CDR1 and CDR2 from the germline V gene are MGHRA and YSYEKL. CDR3 size: 11 residues. The CDR3 here is CASSWNTEAFF.

The chain combines TRBV7-3 with TRBJ2-5; TCRdb gives TRBD1 as the D gene, but with no DNA this cannot be confirmed. CDR3 length equals 13 residues. Germline V lookup: CDR1 SGHTA, CDR2 FQGTGA. CDR3 loop: CASSQTDYGTQYF.

The genes are TRBV5-1 and TRBJ2-3. The CDR3 has 15 amino acids. Germline V gives CDR1 SGHRS, CDR2 YFSETQ. The CDR3 protein is CASSLIYMGTDTQYF.

The rearrangement uses TRBV6-2 or TRBV6-3 and TRBJ2-1; the D call of TRBD2 rests on TCRdb alone, since no DNA is present to check it. The CDR3 runs 20 residues. Germline CDR1 is MNHEY and CDR2 is SVGEGT. The chain's CDR3 is CASSCPGASGQRLSYNEQFF.

CDR3 protein: CASSFFEGASSYEQYF. The chain is built from TRBV7-2 and TRBJ2-7; TCRdb gives TRBD1 as the D gene, but with no DNA this cannot be confirmed. Germline CDR1 reads SGHTA; CDR2 reads FQGNSA. The CDR3 has 16 amino acids.

V usage is TRBV27 and J usage is TRBJ2-1; TCRdb names TRBD1, which stays unverified in the absence of DNA. CDR3 length: 16 residues. CDR1 and CDR2 (germline): MNHEY, SMNVEV (reference sequence). The CDR3 region is CASSLTPGGSYNEQFF.

This CDR3 reads CASSLYVEEKLFF. J is TRBJ1-4 and V is TRBV5-5. The V gene's germline CDR1 is SGHKS and CDR2 YYEKEE (reference sequence). The CDR3 runs 13 residues.

The genes are TRBV11-2 and TRBJ2-1; TCRdb outputs TRBD2, but without DNA this stays unchecked. Germline values: CDR1 SGHAT, CDR2 FQNNGV. CDR3 length: 15 amino acids. CDR3 sequence: CASSLEPSGRNEQFF.

The gene calls are TRBV28 and TRBJ1-6; TCRdb's D call of TRBD1 is untestable without DNA. Germline V gene sequence: CDR1 MDHEN, CDR2 SYDVKM. This CDR3 comprises 16 residues. CDR3: CASSLTKPGQGGSLHF.

The chain has TRBV7-9 and TRBJ2-4; absent DNA, TCRdb's TRBD2 call cannot be checked. CDR1 SEHNR and CDR2 FQNEAQ come from the germline V gene (reference sequence). The CDR3 runs 16 residues. Here the CDR3 reads CASSPGTSGAKNIQYF.

The chain carries TRBV6-5 and TRBJ1-2. The CDR3 spans 15 residues. The V gene's germline CDR1 is MNHEY and CDR2 SVGAGI. CDR3 sequence reads: CASSASIGGPYGYTF.

The chain is built from TRBV13 and TRBJ2-2. The germline gives CDR1 PRHDT, CDR2 FYEKMQ (reference sequence). This CDR3 contains 12 residues. CDR3 sequence reads: CASSEDTGELFF.

CDR3 amino acids: CASSWEAMNTEAFF. The chain joins TRBV27 to TRBJ1-1. Germline-derived CDR1 and CDR2 are MNHEY and SMNVEV (reference sequence). The CDR3 contains 14 residues.

V usage is TRBV29-1 and J usage is TRBJ1-1. In germline, CDR1 is SQVTM, CDR2 ANQGSEA. The CDR3 has 12 amino acids. The CDR3 sequence: CSVEAENTEAFF.

The chain employs TRBV7-2 and TRBJ2-7. The CDR3 sequence is 19 residues long. Germline V gene data show CDR1 as SGHTA and CDR2 as FQGNSA. CDR3: CASSFVGRTAGLSPYEQYF.

The chain links TRBV20-1 to TRBJ2-2. The length of the CDR3 is 11 residues. CDR1 and CDR2 from the germline V gene are DFQATT and SNEGSKA (reference sequence). The CDR3 sequence is CSASSTGELFF.

The CDR3 is CASSPQPRETQYF. The chain has TRBV18 and TRBJ2-5. Germline V CDR1 and CDR2: KGHSH, LQKENI. The CDR3 runs 13 residues.

The chain joins TRBV29-1 to TRBJ1-1. CDR1 is SQVTM, CDR2 ANQGSEA, per germline. This CDR3 contains 11 residues. The CDR3 is CSDGVNTEAFF.

This chain connects TRBV20-1 to TRBJ2-7; TCRdb lists TRBD2, though no DNA is available to test this call. Germline lookup yields CDR1 DFQATT and CDR2 SNEGSKA (reference sequence). The CDR3 length is 16 residues. Here the CDR3 reads CSASPRTSARPHEQYF.

The V gene is TRBV6-5, the J gene TRBJ2-3. CDR1 is MNHEY and CDR2 is SVGAGI in the germline V gene. The CDR3 is made up of 16 amino acids. The CDR3 loop reads CASSYSSGLFGDTQYF.

V gene TRBV24-1 combines with J gene TRBJ2-1; TCRdb gives TRBD2 as the D gene, but with no DNA this cannot be confirmed. CDR1 and CDR2 from the germline V gene are KGHDR and SFDVKD. This CDR3 is built from 11 residues. The CDR3 loop reads CATSPGGPQFF.

The gene calls are TRBV28 and TRBJ1-5; TCRdb's D call, TRBD1, is unchecked because there is no DNA. The CDR3 consists of 15 residues. Germline CDR1 and CDR2: MDHEN and SYDVKM. The CDR3 is CASSLGLRDGQPQHF.

The chain has TRBV7-9 and TRBJ1-4; TCRdb outputs TRBD1, but without DNA this stays unchecked. In germline, CDR1 is SEHNR, CDR2 FQNEAQ (reference sequence). The CDR3 covers 16 residues. This CDR3 is CASSSMLGGSGEKLFF. The full variable domain, in which reference TRBV7-9 and TRBJ1-4 provide the parts outside the CDR3, is DTGVSQNPRHKITKRGQNVTFRCDPISEHNRLYWYRQTLGQGPEFLTYFQNEAQLEKSRLLSDRFSAERPKGSFSTLEIQRTEQGDSAMYLCASSSMLGGSGEKLFFGSGTQLSVL.

The CDR3 protein is CASSQVWVRENIQYF. J is TRBJ2-4 and V is TRBV4-1. The CDR3 consists of 15 residues. Germline CDR1 is MGHRA and CDR2 is YSYEKL.

This chain uses TRBV5-1 with TRBJ2-7; checking the TCRdb D call of TRBD1 is not possible without DNA. CDR1 is SGHRS and CDR2 is YFSETQ in the germline V gene. The length of the CDR3 is 14 residues. The CDR3 spells CASSWGTEIYEQYF.

The CDR3 protein is CASGTSGELYEQYF. The chain links TRBV5-5 to TRBJ2-7; the TCRdb call, TRBD2, lacks DNA for checking. Germline V gives CDR1 SGHKS, CDR2 YYEKEE (reference sequence). CDR3 length: 14 residues.

The chain carries TRBV12-3 or TRBV12-4 and TRBJ1-1; TCRdb calls TRBD1, which cannot be checked without DNA. The CDR3 spans 14 residues. The CDR3 is CASSFGQLDTEAFF.